The rows below give T cell receptor beta chains drawn from one sample of a study of shared clonotypes between healthy human individuals. Sequencing used immunoSEQ multiplex PCR; TCRdb keeps in-frame clones, though not all of them. The table has about 2.4 million clones, over 85% seen once. The sequenced sample was naive CD4+ T cells sorted from blood. These receptors came from a man younger than 30 in good health. CDR3s include the opening cysteine and the closing phenylalanine or tryptophan. D genes are given only for firm matches. Size is stated for part of the rows, as once, few or many counts, or as a class when the clone is expanded.

d_gene	j_gene	v_gene	abundance	CDR3nt	CDR3aa
-	TRBJ2-5	TRBV18	once	TGTGCCAGCTCACTTTATACGAAAGAGACCCAGTACTTC	CASSLYTKETQYF
-	TRBJ1-5	TRBV21-1	-	TGTGCCAGCAGCAAAGCGCTTTCCACTTTTCAGCCCCAGCATTTT	CASSKALSTFQPQHF
-	TRBJ2-5	TRBV21-1	-	TGTGCCAGCAGCAAAGCGCAGATCGGGGAGACCCAGTACTTC	CASSKAQIGETQYF
-	TRBJ2-6	TRBV19	-	TGTGCCAGTAGTTCGGGGTACCTCAACCCTGGGGCCAACGTCCTGACTTTC	CASSSGYLNPGANVLTF
-	TRBJ1-1	TRBV29-1	-	TGCAGCGTTGTTTCTCTAACAGGGAACACTGAAGCTTTCTTT	CSVVSLTGNTEAFF
-	TRBJ1-1	TRBV5-1	few	TGCGCCAGCAGCCAGGCGGGAGACACTGAAGCTTTCTTT	CASSQAGDTEAFF
-	TRBJ1-1	TRBV6-6	-	TGTGCCAGTACACAGGGCATGAACACTGAAGCTTTCTTT	CASTQGMNTEAFF
-	TRBJ1-5	TRBV30	-	TGTGCCTGGAGTGTGAGAGGGAATCAGCCCCAGCATTTT	CAWSVRGNQPQHF
TRBD1	TRBJ2-7	TRBV5-1	-	TGCGCCAGCAGCCCTTCTAGGGACAGCTCCTACGAGCAGTACTTC	CASSPSRDSSYEQYF
-	TRBJ2-7	TRBV10-3	-	TGTGCCATCAGGGACTCTACCTACGAGCAGTACTTC	CAIRDSTYEQYF
TRBD2	TRBJ2-7	TRBV7-6	-	TGTGCCAGCAGCACTCCGGGACTAGCGGGAGACCCCTACGAGCAGTACTTC	CASSTPGLAGDPYEQYF
TRBD1	TRBJ2-5	TRBV7-2	-	TGTGCCAGCAGCCGGACGACAGGGCTAGAGACCCAGTACTTC	CASSRTTGLETQYF
-	TRBJ1-3	TRBV7-9	-	TGTGCCAGCAGCCCCGGACCAAACTCTGGAAACACCATATATTTT	CASSPGPNSGNTIYF
TRBD2	TRBJ2-2	TRBV19	-	TGTGCCAGTAGTATCGCCCGGGGGTCAAGGCTAGCGGGAGGGCATGGCGGGGAGCTGTTTTTT	CASSIARGSRLAGGHGGELFF
TRBD1	TRBJ1-2	TRBV6-5	-	TGTGCCAGCAGTTACTCTAGCCAGGGGGGCGGCTACACCTTC	CASSYSSQGGGYTF
-	TRBJ2-5	TRBV12-5	-	TGTGCTAGTGGTTTATCGGGGTACCAAGAGACCCAGTACTTC	CASGLSGYQETQYF
-	TRBJ1-3	TRBV4-1	-	TGCGCCAGCAGCCAAGGGACAGTCCAAGGTGGAAACACCATATATTTT	CASSQGTVQGGNTIYF
TRBD1	TRBJ2-3	TRBV18	-	TGTGCCAGCTCCCCGGGACAGCCCACAGATACGCAGTATTTT	CASSPGQPTDTQYF
-	TRBJ1-2	TRBV5-6	-	TGTGCCAGCAGCTCTATTACGACCTCCCCCTATGGCTACACCTTC	CASSSITTSPYGYTF
TRBD1	TRBJ1-3	TRBV2	-	TGTGCCAGCGGGGGACAGGGGGCGAACTCTGGAAACACCATATATTTT	CASGGQGANSGNTIYF